The T cell receptor beta chain described here comes from a study of sequential checkpoint blockade in melanoma. Looking at the study overall: Arm A got nivolumab then ipilimumab; arm B the reverse, 1:1. Both treatment sequences were followed by maintenance nivolumab.

Sample treatment: randomized to nivolumab then ipilimumab (arm A) or the reverse (arm B). No patient had prior DNA-damaging chemotherapy. From thawed PBMCs, live CD3+CD8+ cells negative for CD19 and CD56 were sorted. Sequencing used immunoSEQ multiplex PCR; TCRdb keeps in-frame clones, though not all of them. This table has about 20,000 clones, 80% appearing once. Germline V gene sequence: CDR1 SGHDT, CDR2 YYEEEE. The length of the CDR3 is 13 residues. V gave up 2 bases and J gave up 3 bases, with 8 bases separating them. Sequencing was performed on CD8+ T cells sorted from blood (inferred from file names), taken from a patient given nivolumab and ipilimumab in sequence. The chain links TRBV5-6 to TRBJ1-2; no clear D gene. The TCR was taken from a human donor with melanoma. The CDR3 reads CASSLGGYYGYTF. DNA of the CDR3: TGTGCCAGCAGCTTAGGCGGGTACTATGGCTACACCTTC.